This TCR beta chain was retrieved from a study of T-cell reconstitution after alpha-beta-depleted transplantation in children. Overall study results and limits: Several hundred graft clones that had expanded were reportedly the source of alpha-beta T cells about two months after transplant. The authors attributed T-cell counts and diversity one year after transplant mostly to newly produced T cells. TCRbeta diversity was high at day 60 in some patients (a result of surviving recipient T cells and thymic progenitors).

During its preparation, the TCRbeta library received unique molecular identifiers. TCRdb reprocessed the PCR reads via MiXCR and lists one record per CDR3 protein. The sample yields roughly 490,000 distinct CDR3 sequences, about an eighth seen once. V lost 0 bases, J lost 6 bases, and 13 bases lay in between. Germline loops: CDR1 SGHDN, CDR2 FVKESK. The CDR3 totals 15 residues. This clonotype has a single count. Antigen specificity is unknown. The receptor was derived from a female patient aged 2 to 10 who had a stem cell transplant for aplastic anemia, so the T cells may come from the graft donor. The sample in question was PBMCs, mostly from graft donor cells, obtained 180 days after TCRalphabeta/CD19-depleted stem cell transplant. V usage is TRBV14 and J usage is TRBJ2-3, with D perhaps matching TRBD2 (6 bases). The CDR3 coding sequence is TGTGCCAGCAGCCAAGATTACCTAGCGAGGGATACGCAGTATTTT. This encodes CASSQDYLARDTQYF.